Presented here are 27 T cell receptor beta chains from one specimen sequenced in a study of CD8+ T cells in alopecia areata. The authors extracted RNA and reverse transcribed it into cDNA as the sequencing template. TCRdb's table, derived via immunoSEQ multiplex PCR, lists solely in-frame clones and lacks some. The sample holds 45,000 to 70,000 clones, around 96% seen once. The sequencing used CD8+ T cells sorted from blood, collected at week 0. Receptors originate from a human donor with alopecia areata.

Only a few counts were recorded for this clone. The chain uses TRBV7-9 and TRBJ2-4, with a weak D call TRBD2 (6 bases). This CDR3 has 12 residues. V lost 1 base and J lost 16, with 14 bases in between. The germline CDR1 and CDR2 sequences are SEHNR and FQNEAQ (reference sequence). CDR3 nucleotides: TGTGCCAGCAGCTTAGACGGCAGGGAGGCATACTTC. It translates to CASSLDGREAYF.

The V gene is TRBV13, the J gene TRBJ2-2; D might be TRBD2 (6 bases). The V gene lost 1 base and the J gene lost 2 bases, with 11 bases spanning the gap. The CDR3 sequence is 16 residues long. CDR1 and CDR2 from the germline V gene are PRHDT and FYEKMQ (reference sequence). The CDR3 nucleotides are TGTGCCAGCAGCTTAGAGAGACTAGGAAACACCGGGGAGCTGTTTTTT. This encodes CASSLERLGNTGELFF. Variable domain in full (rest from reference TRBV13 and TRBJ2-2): AAGVIQSPRHLIKEKRETATLKCYPIPRHDTVYWYQQGPGQDPQFLISFYEKMQSDKGSIPDRFSAQQFSDYHSELNMSSLELGDSALYFCASSLERLGNTGELFFGEGSRLTVL.

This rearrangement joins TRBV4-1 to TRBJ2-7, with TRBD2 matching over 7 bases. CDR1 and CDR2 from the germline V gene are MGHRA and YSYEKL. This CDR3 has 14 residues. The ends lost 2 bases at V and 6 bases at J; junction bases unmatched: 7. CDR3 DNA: TGCGCCAGCAGCCAACCGCTAGCGGTAGGCGAGCAGTACTTC. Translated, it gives CASSQPLAVGEQYF.

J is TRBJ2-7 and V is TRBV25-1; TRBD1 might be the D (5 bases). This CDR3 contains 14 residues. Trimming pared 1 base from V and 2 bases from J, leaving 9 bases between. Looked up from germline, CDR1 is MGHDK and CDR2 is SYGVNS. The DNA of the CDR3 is TGTGCCAGCAGTGAATTTACAGGTACCTACGAGCAGTACTTC. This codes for CASSEFTGTYEQYF.

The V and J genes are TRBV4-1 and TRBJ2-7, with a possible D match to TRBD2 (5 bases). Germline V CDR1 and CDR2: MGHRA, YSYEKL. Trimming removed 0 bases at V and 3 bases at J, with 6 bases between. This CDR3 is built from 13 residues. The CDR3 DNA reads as TGCGCCAGCAGCCAAGAACGGGGCTACGAGCAGTACTTC. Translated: CASSQERGYEQYF.

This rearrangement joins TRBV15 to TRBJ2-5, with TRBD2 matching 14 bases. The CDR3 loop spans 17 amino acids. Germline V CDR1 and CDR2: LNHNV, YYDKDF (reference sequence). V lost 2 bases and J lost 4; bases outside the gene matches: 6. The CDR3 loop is CATSRSRTSGGRETQYF. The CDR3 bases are TGTGCCACCAGCAGATCCAGGACTAGCGGGGGGCGAGAGACCCAGTACTTC.

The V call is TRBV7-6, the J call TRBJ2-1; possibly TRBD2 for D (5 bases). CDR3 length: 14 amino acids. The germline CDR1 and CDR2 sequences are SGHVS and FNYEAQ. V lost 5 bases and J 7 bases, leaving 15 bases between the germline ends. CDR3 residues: CASSALSSGNEQFF. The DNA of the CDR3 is TGTGCCAGCAGCGCCTTGTCGTCGGGAAATGAGCAGTTCTTC.

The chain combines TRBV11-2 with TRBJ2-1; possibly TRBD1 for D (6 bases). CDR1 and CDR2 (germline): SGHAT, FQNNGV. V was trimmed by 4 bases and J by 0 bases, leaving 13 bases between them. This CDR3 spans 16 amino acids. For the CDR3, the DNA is TGTGCCAGCAGCTCCAGGACAGCGAGCTCCTACAATGAGCAGTTCTTC. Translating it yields CASSSRTASSYNEQFF.

DNA for the CDR3: TGTGCCAGCAGCCGAACAGGGGGCTACACCTTC. Its protein product is CASSRTGGYTF. The V and J genes are TRBV7-9 and TRBJ1-2; the D gene is possibly TRBD1 (6 bases). V lost 5 bases to trimming and J lost 8 bases, with 9 bases between them. Germline V lookup: CDR1 SEHNR, CDR2 FQNEAQ (reference sequence). This CDR3 spans 11 amino acids.

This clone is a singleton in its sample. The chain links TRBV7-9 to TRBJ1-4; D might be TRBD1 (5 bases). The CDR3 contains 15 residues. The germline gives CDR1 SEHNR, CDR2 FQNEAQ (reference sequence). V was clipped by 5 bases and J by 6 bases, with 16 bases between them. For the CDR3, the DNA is TGTGCCAGCAGCCACCGGGGGGGTTTGGATGAAAAACTGTTTTTT. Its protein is CASSHRGGLDEKLFF. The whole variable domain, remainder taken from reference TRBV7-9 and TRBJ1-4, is DTGVSQNPRHKITKRGQNVTFRCDPISEHNRLYWYRQTLGQGPEFLTYFQNEAQLEKSRLLSDRFSAERPKGSFSTLEIQRTEQGDSAMYLCASSHRGGLDEKLFFGSGTQLSVL.

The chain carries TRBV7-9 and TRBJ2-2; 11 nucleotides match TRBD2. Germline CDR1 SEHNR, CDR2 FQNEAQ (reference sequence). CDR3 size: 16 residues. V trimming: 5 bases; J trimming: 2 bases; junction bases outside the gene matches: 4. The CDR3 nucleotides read TGTGCCAGCAGCCTAGGGACTAGCGGAAACACCGGGGAGCTGTTTTTT. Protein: CASSLGTSGNTGELFF.

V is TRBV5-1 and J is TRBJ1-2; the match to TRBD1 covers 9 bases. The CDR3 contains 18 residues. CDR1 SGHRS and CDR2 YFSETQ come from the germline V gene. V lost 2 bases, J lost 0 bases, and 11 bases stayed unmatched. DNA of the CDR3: TGCGCCAGCAGCTTCACCCTAGGGACAGGGAAGGCTAACTATGGCTACACCTTC. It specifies CASSFTLGTGKANYGYTF.

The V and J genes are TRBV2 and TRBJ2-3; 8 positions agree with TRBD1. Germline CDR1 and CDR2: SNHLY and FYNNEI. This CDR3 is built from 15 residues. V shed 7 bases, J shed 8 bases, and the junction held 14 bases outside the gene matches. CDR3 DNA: TGTGCCAGCACCGGACATGGACAGGGTAGGGGTACGCAGTATTTT. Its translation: CASTGHGQGRGTQYF.

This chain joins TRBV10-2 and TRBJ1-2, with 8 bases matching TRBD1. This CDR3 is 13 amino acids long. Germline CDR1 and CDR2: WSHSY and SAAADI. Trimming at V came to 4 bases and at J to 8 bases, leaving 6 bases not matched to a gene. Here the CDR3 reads CASSGWTGTGYTF. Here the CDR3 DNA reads TGCGCCAGCAGTGGATGGACAGGGACGGGCTACACCTTC.

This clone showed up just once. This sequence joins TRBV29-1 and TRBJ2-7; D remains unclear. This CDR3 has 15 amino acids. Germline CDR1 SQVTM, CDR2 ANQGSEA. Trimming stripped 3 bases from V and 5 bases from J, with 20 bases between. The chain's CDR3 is CSVEVSRQGLHEQYF. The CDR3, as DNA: TGCAGCGTTGAGGTTTCTAGGCAAGGGCTACACGAGCAGTACTTC.

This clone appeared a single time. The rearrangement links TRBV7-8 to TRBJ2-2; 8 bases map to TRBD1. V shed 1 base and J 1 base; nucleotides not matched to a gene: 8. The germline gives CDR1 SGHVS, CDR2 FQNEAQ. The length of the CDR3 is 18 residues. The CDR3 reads CASSLEGSGQENTGELFF. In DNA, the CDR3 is TGTGCCAGCAGCTTAGAGGGCTCGGGACAGGAGAACACCGGGGAGCTGTTTTTT.

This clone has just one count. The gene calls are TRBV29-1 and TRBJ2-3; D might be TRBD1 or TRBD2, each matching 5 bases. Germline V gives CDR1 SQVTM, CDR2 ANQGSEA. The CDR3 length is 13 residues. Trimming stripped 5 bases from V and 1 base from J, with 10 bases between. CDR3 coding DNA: TGCAGCGTTCCGGGGACCCGCACAGATACGCAGTATTTT. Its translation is CSVPGTRTDTQYF.

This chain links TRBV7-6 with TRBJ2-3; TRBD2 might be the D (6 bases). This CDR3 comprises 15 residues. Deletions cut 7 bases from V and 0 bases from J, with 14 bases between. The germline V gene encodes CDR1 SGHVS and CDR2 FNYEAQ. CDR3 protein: CASNYGGSSTDTQYF. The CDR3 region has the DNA TGTGCCAGCAACTACGGGGGATCTAGCACAGATACGCAGTATTTT. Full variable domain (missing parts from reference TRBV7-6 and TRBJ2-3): GAGVSQSPRYKVTKRGQDVALRCDPISGHVSLYWYRQALGQGPEFLTYFNYEAQQDKSGLPNDRFSAERPEGSISTLTIQRTEQRDSAMYRCASNYGGSSTDTQYFGPGTRLTVL.

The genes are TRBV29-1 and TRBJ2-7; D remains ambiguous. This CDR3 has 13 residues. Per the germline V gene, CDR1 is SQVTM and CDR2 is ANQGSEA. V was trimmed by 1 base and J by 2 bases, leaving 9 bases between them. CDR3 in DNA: TGCAGCGTTGAAGGTGGATCCCCCTACGAGCAGTACTTC. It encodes CSVEGGSPYEQYF.

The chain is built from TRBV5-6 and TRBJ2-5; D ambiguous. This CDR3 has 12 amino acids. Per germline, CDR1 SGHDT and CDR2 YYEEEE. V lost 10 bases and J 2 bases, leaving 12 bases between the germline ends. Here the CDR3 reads CAWAWGQETQYF. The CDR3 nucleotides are TGTGCCTGGGCCTGGGGTCAAGAGACCCAGTACTTC.

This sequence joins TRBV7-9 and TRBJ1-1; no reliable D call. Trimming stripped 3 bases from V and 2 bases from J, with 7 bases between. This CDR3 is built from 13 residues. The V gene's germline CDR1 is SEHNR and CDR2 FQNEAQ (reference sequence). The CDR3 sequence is CASSFGPNTEAFF. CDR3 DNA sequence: TGTGCCAGCAGCTTTGGACCCAACACTGAAGCTTTCTTT.

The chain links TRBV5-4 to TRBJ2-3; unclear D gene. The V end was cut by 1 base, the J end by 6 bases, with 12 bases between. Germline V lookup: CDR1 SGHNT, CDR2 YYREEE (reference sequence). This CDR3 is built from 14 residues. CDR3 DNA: TGTGCCAGCAGCTTGATCGGCAGAAGGGATACGCAGTATTTT. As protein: CASSLIGRRDTQYF.

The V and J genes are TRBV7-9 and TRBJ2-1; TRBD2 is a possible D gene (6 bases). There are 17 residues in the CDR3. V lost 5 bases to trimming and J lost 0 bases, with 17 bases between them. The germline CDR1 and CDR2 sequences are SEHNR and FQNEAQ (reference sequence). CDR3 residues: CASSLQLIGGSYNEQFF. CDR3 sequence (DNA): TGTGCCAGCAGCCTGCAGTTAATCGGGGGCTCCTACAATGAGCAGTTCTTC.

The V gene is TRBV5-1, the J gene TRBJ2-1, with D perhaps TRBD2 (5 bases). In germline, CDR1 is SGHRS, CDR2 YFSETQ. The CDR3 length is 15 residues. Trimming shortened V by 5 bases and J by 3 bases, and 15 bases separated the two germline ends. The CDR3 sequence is CASSIKGGLYNEQFF. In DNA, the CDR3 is TGCGCCAGCAGTATAAAGGGTGGACTCTACAATGAGCAGTTCTTC.

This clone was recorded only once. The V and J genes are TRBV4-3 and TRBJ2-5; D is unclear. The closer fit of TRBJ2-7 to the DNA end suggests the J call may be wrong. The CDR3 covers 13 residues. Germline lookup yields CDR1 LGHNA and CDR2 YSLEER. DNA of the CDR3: TGCGCCAGCAGCCATTTGGGCTTCTACGAGCAGTACTTC. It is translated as CASSHLGFYEQYF.

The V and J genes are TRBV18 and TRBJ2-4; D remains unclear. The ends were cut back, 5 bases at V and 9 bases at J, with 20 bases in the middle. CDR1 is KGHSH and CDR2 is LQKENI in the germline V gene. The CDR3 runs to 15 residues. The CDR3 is CASSSSLYTKGIQYF. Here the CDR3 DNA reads TGTGCCAGCTCATCAAGTCTATATACGAAGGGCATTCAGTACTTC.

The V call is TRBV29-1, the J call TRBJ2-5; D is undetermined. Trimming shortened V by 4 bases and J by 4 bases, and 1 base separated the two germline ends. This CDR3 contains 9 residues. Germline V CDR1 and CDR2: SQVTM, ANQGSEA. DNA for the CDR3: TGCAGCGTTGGAGAGACCCAGTACTTC. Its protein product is CSVGETQYF. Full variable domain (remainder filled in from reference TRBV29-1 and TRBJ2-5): SAVISQKPSRDICQRGTSLTIQCQVDSQVTMMFWYRQQPGQSLTLIATANQGSEATYESGFVIDKFPISRPNLTFSTLTVSNMSPEDSSIYLCSVGETQYFGPGTRLLVL.